The clone carrying this T cell receptor (beta chain) was picked up one time. Its specificity is unknown. The CDR3 is 17 amino acids. CDR1 and CDR2 (germline): SGHAT, FQNNGV. V was cut by 1 base and J by 7 bases, with 19 bases left in between. The data were taken from a study of tumor-infiltrating lymphocytes in primary liver carcinoma. Study-wide background: Samples returned roughly 3.65 to 7.5 million productive TCRbeta reads, a yield that was similar across tissue types. Notes on the study in general: Tumor-adjacent and tumor-blood pairs shared a smaller degree of overlap than tumor region pairs. Tumors had a top-250-clone fraction that was significantly higher than blood (p = 0.039).

Priming with a constant-region primer yielded TCR beta cDNA from 400 to 500 ng total RNA. Construction of TCR beta libraries relied on three successive nested multiplex PCR rounds employing slightly modified ARM-PCR. Amplification in the first two PCR rounds was performed using TRBV1-TRBV30 forward primers and a C-beta reverse primer for about 10 cycles each. TCRdb processed the multiplex PCR reads anew with MiXCR; each CDR3 protein has one entry. The repertoire consists of tens of thousands of distinct CDR3 sequences, with over 65% occurring once and the leading ten covering around 28%. Extraction of RNA together with DNA used roughly 20-32 mg of unsorted bulk tissue. Those sampled were patients whose primary liver carcinoma was treated by surgical resection.

The clonotype was recovered from a man aged 40-50 years with primary liver carcinoma and hepatitis B virus infection. J is TRBJ2-2 and V is TRBV11-2, with a weak D call TRBD1 (5 bases). The material sequenced was liver tumor tissue from sampling region 3. Subset described: tumor region T3, left-lateral pole. CDR3 region: CASSLARTYPGIGELFF. Here the CDR3 DNA reads TGTGCCAGCAGCTTAGCTCGAACGTACCCAGGGATCGGGGAGCTGTTTTTT.